The text below deals with one T cell receptor (beta chain). Study processing details: Quantification of nucleated cells was approximated via reference gene primer amplification. The method was immunoSEQ multiplex PCR; TCRdb's version includes in-frame clones alone and lacks a portion of them. The D gene and trimming were derived from the DNA, and the V and J assignments and clone size from that table. This sample carries tens of thousands of clones, just over 85% of them seen once, and the ten largest clones take roughly 1.4%. The sample comes from a study of blood T cell repertoires in COVID-19. With 1 base removed from V and 3 bases from J, the gap between germline ends came to 15 bases. Germline V lookup: CDR1 LNHDA, CDR2 SQIVND (reference sequence). CDR3 length equals 16 residues.

This clonotype was sampled from a woman aged 55-69 years with acute or convalescent COVID-19. Input material: peripheral blood. The chain combines TRBV19 with TRBJ1-1; D gene uncertain. The CDR3 DNA is TGTGCCAGTAGTATAGGGACTCTGAGGGCTTACACTGAAGCTTTCTTT. Translating it yields CASSIGTLRAYTEAFF.